One TCR beta chain is described in this entry. This record belongs to a study of cytomegalovirus exposure and HLA in healthy donors. Vbeta (60) and Jbeta (13) primers were used in the PCR. The assay was immunoSEQ multiplex PCR, and TCRdb's table has in-frame clones only and misses some. The data show about 120,000 clones, 65% to 85% seen once. The TCR was taken from a woman in her thirties or forties in good health and CMV-seropositive. The specimen sequenced was PBMCs.

Here the CDR3 reads CASSQVDRGTNEKLFF. The CDR3 bases are TGCGCCAGCAGCCAGGTGGACAGGGGTACTAATGAAAAACTGTTTTTT. The chain uses TRBV4-3 and TRBJ1-4, with 9 bases lining up with TRBD1. Germline loops: CDR1 LGHNA, CDR2 YSLEER. V shed 3 bases, J shed 2 bases, and the junction held 4 bases outside the gene matches. The length of the CDR3 is 16 residues.